This T cell receptor beta chain derives from a study of beta chain features in type 1 diabetes. The entirety of the isolated RNA underwent reverse transcription, so expressed TCRB transcripts were sequenced. The repertoire was sequenced with immunoSEQ multiplex PCR; TCRdb's copy has only in-frame clones and lacks some. The sample contains 300,000 to 350,000 clones, about 14% of which appear only once. This clone was counted between two and nine times. As yet, its antigen is unknown. The CDR3 loop spans 12 amino acids. Trimming stripped 3 bases from V and 8 bases from J, with 8 bases between. CDR1 is SGHRS, CDR2 YFSETQ, per germline. The study's findings and limits: Type 1 diabetes patients showed a moderate but significant shortening of TCRB CDR3s in all four CD4+ subsets.

The source material was naive CD4+ T cells from blood. The TCR was taken from a woman aged 18-35 years with type 1 diabetes. The rearrangement uses TRBV5-1 and TRBJ2-2; possibly TRBD1 for D (5 bases). CDR3 DNA: TGCGCCAGCAGCTGGGGCGAAGGGGAGCTGTTTTTT. Amino acids: CASSWGEGELFF. Variable domain in full (rest from reference TRBV5-1 and TRBJ2-2): KAGVTQTPRYLIKTRGQQVTLSCSPISGHRSVSWYQQTPGQGLQFLFEYFSETQRNKGNFPGRFSGRQFSNSRSEMNVSTLELGDSALYLCASSWGEGELFFGEGSRLTVL.